What follows is one T cell receptor beta chain and its context. This entry comes from a study of blood T cell repertoires in COVID-19. For the study at large: In each case, the material was cDNA or gDNA derived from T cells, B-cell-depleted T cells, or PBMCs.

As processed by the authors: Amplification of reference gene primers provided the estimated nucleated cell counts. TCRdb's copy holds only in-frame clones and misses some; the assay was immunoSEQ multiplex PCR. V and J calls and clone size are as listed in that table; D and trimming were resolved from the DNA. Among around 70,000 clones listed, around 90% were seen once. V dropped 0 bases and J dropped 9 bases, with 12 bases sitting between them. The CDR3 is 15 amino acids. Germline CDR1 and CDR2: SGHAT and FQNNGV. The receptor was isolated from a human donor in a cohort sampled during active COVID-19. Sequenced: peripheral blood. The chain links TRBV11-2 to TRBJ1-6; the D gene is possibly TRBD1 (6 bases). CDR3 protein: CASSLERTAGSPLHF. The CDR3, as DNA: TGTGCCAGCAGCTTAGAACGGACAGCTGGTTCACCCCTCCACTTT. The full variable domain, in which reference TRBV11-2 and TRBJ1-6 provide the parts outside the CDR3, is EAGVAQSPRYKIIEKRQSVAFWCNPISGHATLYWYQQILGQGPKLLIQFQNNGVVDDSQLPKDRFSAERLKGVDSTLKIQPAKLEDSAVYLCASSLERTAGSPLHFGNGTRLTVT.